The 16 T cell receptor beta chains reported below all come from one sample, sequenced in a study of T-cell reconstitution after alpha-beta-depleted transplantation in children. Unique molecular identifiers were incorporated during preparation of the TCRbeta library. In TCRdb, the PCR reads were re-called with MiXCR into one record per CDR3 protein. The table lists hundreds of thousands of distinct CDR3 sequences, roughly 8.2% of them singletons. The source was PBMCs, mostly from graft donor cells, collected 180 days after TCRalphabeta/CD19-depleted stem cell transplant. The receptors were sampled from a male patient younger than 18 who had a stem cell transplant for acute lymphoblastic leukemia, so the T cells may come from the graft donor.

This clonotype was observed at least ten times. The rearrangement joins TRBV7-8 to TRBJ1-1; D unresolved. The CDR3 contains 17 residues. Looked up from germline, CDR1 is SGHVS and CDR2 is FQNEAQ. The V end was cut by 0 bases, the J end by 5 bases, with 19 bases between. The CDR3, as DNA: TGTGCCAGCAGCTTAGCGCAAGTGGTCGGGGTAGGGACTGAAGCTTTCTTT. Protein sequence: CASSLAQVVGVGTEAFF.

This clonotype was seen at least ten times. The chain has TRBV12-3 or TRBV12-4 and TRBJ2-1, with D unresolved. Trimming removed 5 bases from V and 9 bases from J, with 8 bases in between. This CDR3 is built from 11 residues. CDR3 in DNA: TGTGCCAGCAGTCCCTACTTTGAGCAGTTCTTC. This sequence encodes CASSPYFEQFF.

This clonotype was picked up many times. The rearrangement links TRBV21-1 to TRBJ2-7; the D segment call TRBD2 is taken from the table without a DNA check. TRBV21-1 is listed as a pseudogene. The CDR3 has 12 residues. The CDR3 here is CASSKGGYEQYF. CDR3 in DNA: TGTGCCAGCTCAAAGGGAGGGTACGAGCAGTACTTC.

This clonotype was picked up many times. The chain employs TRBV5-1 and TRBJ2-5, with a tentative D call TRBD2 (6 bases). CDR1 is SGHRS, CDR2 YFSETQ, per germline. Trimming pared 4 bases from V and 1 base from J, leaving 17 bases between. CDR3 length equals 16 residues. CDR3 sequence: CASSKSPGLSQETQYF. In DNA form, the CDR3 reads TGCGCCAGCAGCAAGAGCCCGGGACTGAGCCAAGAGACCCAGTACTTC.

This clonotype came up many times. The rearrangement uses TRBV20-1 and TRBJ2-5; D is perhaps TRBD1 (6 bases). The germline V gene encodes CDR1 DFQATT and CDR2 SNEGSKA (reference sequence). The CDR3 totals 14 residues. V dropped 6 bases and J dropped 2 bases, with 16 bases sitting between them. The CDR3 region is CSASPGHRQETQYF. CDR3 in DNA: TGCAGTGCAAGCCCGGGACATAGACAAGAGACCCAGTACTTC.

This clonotype was seen ten or more times. The chain uses TRBV12-3 or TRBV12-4 and TRBJ2-1; 10 nucleotides agree with TRBD1. The V gene end was trimmed by 3 bases and the J gene end by 4 bases; junction bases not matched to a gene: 9. CDR3 length: 17 residues. CDR3 DNA sequence: TGTGCCAGCAGTTTTTCCCCCGACAGGGGGCCTTACAATGAGCAGTTCTTC. This encodes CASSFSPDRGPYNEQFF.

This clonotype was recorded at least ten times. The junction differs from germline at one of its ends, possibly a read error. This chain uses TRBV27 with TRBJ1-2, with D unresolved. The CDR3 loop spans 15 amino acids. The germline CDR1 and CDR2 sequences are MNHEY and SMNVEV (reference sequence). The CDR3 DNA is TGTGCCAGCAGTTTGCTGTCCTCAGCTAATTATGGCTACACCTTC. This translates into CASSLLSSANYGYTF.

This clonotype has ten or more counts. V usage is TRBV28 and J usage is TRBJ2-7; 10 bases map to TRBD1. Trimming removed 4 bases from V and 0 bases from J; junction bases left unmatched: 3. The germline V gene encodes CDR1 MDHEN and CDR2 SYDVKM. This CDR3 comprises 15 residues. The CDR3 DNA follows: TGTGCCAGCAGTTCTTGGACAGGGGGCTCCTACGAGCAGTACTTC. Translating it yields CASSSWTGGSYEQYF.

This clonotype was counted many times. The J gene is TRBJ1-1, the V gene TRBV12-3 or TRBV12-4, with D hard to call. V dropped 4 bases and J dropped 4 bases, with 13 bases sitting between them. This CDR3 contains 14 residues. The CDR3 region is CASSWGTSTTEAFF. The CDR3 DNA is TGTGCCAGCAGTTGGGGAACTAGTACCACTGAAGCTTTCTTT.

In its sample, this clonotype was seen many times. The J gene is TRBJ1-4, the V gene TRBV29-1; 8 bases fit TRBD1. CDR3 length: 19 residues. Germline lookup yields CDR1 SQVTM and CDR2 ANQGSEA. V shed 4 bases, J shed 8 bases, and the junction held 24 bases outside the gene matches. CDR3: CSVGDLIGTGPPLKEKLFF. The DNA for the CDR3 is TGCAGCGTTGGGGACCTAATCGGGACAGGTCCCCCCCTGAAGGAAAAACTGTTTTTT.

There are a few counts of this clonotype. CDR3 coding DNA: TGTGCCAGCTCATCAGGAGGTCTCCAGGGTGCGCCCAGGGAGCTGTTTTTT. Translating it yields CASSSGGLQGAPRELFF. This chain joins TRBV18 and TRBJ2-2; D could derive from TRBD1 or TRBD2 (5 bases each). There are 17 residues in the CDR3. V was trimmed by 5 bases and J by 9 bases, leaving 25 bases between them. Germline assignment: CDR1 KGHSH and CDR2 LQKENI.

Turning to this clonotype: Being one base from a much bigger clone, this may be a read error. The chain links TRBV18 to TRBJ2-5, with D perhaps assigned TRBD1 or TRBD2 (5 bases each). There are 16 residues in the CDR3. Per the germline V gene, CDR1 is KGHSH and CDR2 is LQKENI. The CDR3: CASSPIEGRRGETQNF. In nucleotides, the CDR3 is TGTGCCAGCTCACCAATAGAGGGACGGCGAGGAGAGACCCAGAACTTC.

This clonotype was recorded at least ten times. V and J are TRBV20-1 and TRBJ2-7; 14 bases match TRBD2. Germline V gives CDR1 DFQATT, CDR2 SNEGSKA (reference sequence). J gave up 4 bases and V 3 bases, and 2 bases lay outside the gene matches. The CDR3 loop spans 14 amino acids. The CDR3 DNA sequence: TGCAGTGCTAGGGGGACTAGCGGGAGTTACGAGCAGTACTTC. Protein sequence: CSARGTSGSYEQYF.

This clonotype was detected a few times. Being one base from a much bigger clone, this may be a read error. The chain uses TRBV28 and TRBJ2-4, with 8 bases lining up with TRBD1. In germline, CDR1 is MDHEN, CDR2 SYDVKM. The CDR3 runs to 14 residues. The V gene end was trimmed by 6 bases and the J gene end by 6 bases; junction bases not matched to a gene: 7. CDR3: CASSETGAPNIQYF. DNA for the CDR3: TGTGCCAGCAGCGAGACAGGGGCCCCAAACATTCAGTACTTC.

This clonotype showed up many times. The V gene is TRBV29-1, the J gene TRBJ1-4; no clear D. This CDR3 is 14 amino acids long. V was shortened by 3 bases and J by 8 bases, with 16 bases between the two germline ends. CDR1 and CDR2 (germline): SQVTM, ANQGSEA. CDR3 bases: TGCAGCGTTGAGTTTCTAGGGCTAAACGAAAAACTGTTTTTT. Translation: CSVEFLGLNEKLFF.

To note about this clonotype: Given a much more abundant clone one base away, this may be a read error. The gene calls are TRBV5-6 and TRBJ2-7, with D possibly matching TRBD1 (6 bases). The CDR3 has 16 amino acids. Per germline, CDR1 SGHDT and CDR2 YYEEEE. CDR3: CPSSLGPEGVPTEQYF. Here the CDR3 DNA reads TGTCCCAGCAGCTTGGGGCCCGAGGGGGTCCCAACCGAGCAGTACTTC.